This T cell receptor (beta chain) was captured by sequencing in a study of neoadjuvant nivolumab and ipilimumab in lung cancer. Study-level findings and limits: Higher pretherapy blood TCR richness went with higher resected-tumor richness. Resected tumors had greater TCR richness and clonality than uninvolved lung.

Points on this clone: As yet, its antigen is unknown.

V lost 4 bases, J lost 6 bases, and 10 bases lay in between. The CDR3 is 13 amino acids. Per germline, CDR1 SGHRS and CDR2 YFSETQ. TCRdb keeps only in-frame clones here, not all; method: immunoSEQ multiplex PCR. The sample lists roughly 18,000 clones, around 87% occurring once. The TCR sequence derives from an adult with non-small cell lung cancer. The sample consisted of peripheral blood, taken before neoadjuvant nivolumab, alone or with ipilimumab. V is TRBV5-1 and J is TRBJ2-2; D is uncertain. The CDR3 nucleotides read TGCGCCAGCAGCCCCTACGGTGCCGGGGAGCTGTTTTTT. Translated: CASSPYGAGELFF. The complete variable domain, with remaining parts taken from reference TRBV5-1 and TRBJ2-2, reads KAGVTQTPRYLIKTRGQQVTLSCSPISGHRSVSWYQQTPGQGLQFLFEYFSETQRNKGNFPGRFSGRQFSNSRSEMNVSTLELGDSALYLCASSPYGAGELFFGEGSRLTVL.